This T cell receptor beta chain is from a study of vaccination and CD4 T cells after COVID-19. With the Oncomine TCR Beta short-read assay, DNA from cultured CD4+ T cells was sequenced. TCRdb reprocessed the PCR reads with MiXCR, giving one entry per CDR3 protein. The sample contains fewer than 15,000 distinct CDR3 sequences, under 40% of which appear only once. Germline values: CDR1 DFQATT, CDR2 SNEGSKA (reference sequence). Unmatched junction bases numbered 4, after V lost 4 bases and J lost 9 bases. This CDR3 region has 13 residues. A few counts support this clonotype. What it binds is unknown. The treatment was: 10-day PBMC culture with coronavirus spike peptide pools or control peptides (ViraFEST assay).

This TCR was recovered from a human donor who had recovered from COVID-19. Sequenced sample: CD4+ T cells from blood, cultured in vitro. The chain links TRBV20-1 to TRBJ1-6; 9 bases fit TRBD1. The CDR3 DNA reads TGCAGTGCTAAACAGGGGGCGGTTTCACCCCTCCACTTT. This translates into CSAKQGAVSPLHF.